What follows are 9 T cell receptor beta chains derived from one specimen sequenced in a study of blood T cell repertoires in COVID-19. Measured with immunoSEQ multiplex PCR; TCRdb has only the in-frame clones, and not every one. The top ten clones hold about 2.6% of a sample with approximately 170,000 clones, approximately 86% of them seen once. Sequences were obtained from peripheral blood. Receptor source: a woman aged 80 or over with COVID-19, enrolled during active disease.

The V call is TRBV5-1, the J call TRBJ2-5; D gene unclear. The CDR3 covers 13 residues. V lost 4 bases and J 4 bases, leaving 11 bases between the germline ends. Germline V gene data show CDR1 as SGHRS and CDR2 as YFSETQ. The chain's CDR3 is CASSHDIGETQYF. The DNA of the CDR3 is TGCGCCAGCAGCCATGACATCGGAGAGACCCAGTACTTC.

The rearrangement links TRBV19 to TRBJ2-1, with no clear D. The V end lost 2 bases, the J end lost 4 bases, and 12 bases lay between the germline ends. CDR3 length: 15 amino acids. Germline lookup yields CDR1 LNHDA and CDR2 SQIVND (reference sequence). The CDR3, as DNA: TGTGCCAGTAGTATATCTCAAAACGGTTACAATGAGCAGTTCTTC. Its protein product is CASSISQNGYNEQFF.

The CDR3 reads CASSLRQVGKPQHF. The CDR3 bases are TGTGCCAGCAGTTTACGACAGGTGGGCAAGCCCCAGCATTTT. This chain links TRBV28 with TRBJ1-5; maybe TRBD1 (6 bases). V lost 2 bases, J lost 8 bases, and 13 bases lay in between. Per germline, CDR1 MDHEN and CDR2 SYDVKM. The CDR3 loop spans 14 amino acids.

The chain couples TRBV5-6 to TRBJ2-2; 7 bases fit TRBD1. CDR3 length equals 16 residues. V lost 4 bases to trimming and J lost 4 bases; unmatched junction nucleotides: 10. Germline V gene data show CDR1 as SGHDT and CDR2 as YYEEEE. CDR3 loop: CASSLPGQPGTGELFF. In nucleotides, the CDR3 is TGTGCCAGCAGCCTACCGGGACAGCCGGGCACCGGGGAGCTGTTTTTT. Full variable domain (rest looked up from reference TRBV5-6 and TRBJ2-2): DAGVTQSPTHLIKTRGQQVTLRCSPKSGHDTVSWYQQALGQGPQFIFQYYEEEERQRGNFPDRFSGHQFPNYSSELNVNALLLGDSALYLCASSLPGQPGTGELFFGEGSRLTVL.

This chain joins TRBV28 and TRBJ1-4; 8 bases agree with TRBD1. CDR1 MDHEN and CDR2 SYDVKM come from the germline V gene. This CDR3 region has 14 residues. The V and J ends lost 6 bases and 7 bases, in that order; junction bases with no gene match: 7. CDR3 nucleotide sequence: TGTGCCAGCAGCCAGACAGGGGAGGCTGAAAAACTGTTTTTT. This translates into CASSQTGEAEKLFF.

This clone came up once. This rearrangement joins TRBV7-9 to TRBJ1-4; TRBD1 matches 8 bases. Trimming cost V 5 bases and J 7 bases; bases outside gene matches: 6. Germline V CDR1 and CDR2: SEHNR, FQNEAQ (reference sequence). This CDR3 region has 14 residues. The CDR3: CASSAGTGFEKLFF. As DNA, the CDR3 is TGTGCCAGCAGCGCCGGGACAGGATTTGAAAAACTGTTTTTT.

The chain has TRBV2 and TRBJ2-7; 11 bases align to TRBD2. Trimming cost V 5 bases and J 4 bases; bases outside gene matches: 16. Germline CDR1 SNHLY, CDR2 FYNNEI. The CDR3 loop spans 18 amino acids. The CDR3 is CASSQTAFGLAGSYEQYF. In nucleotides, the CDR3 is TGTGCCAGCAGTCAAACCGCCTTTGGACTAGCGGGTTCTTACGAGCAGTACTTC.

V gene TRBV6-5 combines with J gene TRBJ2-7; the D gene is possibly TRBD1 (5 bases). Germline CDR1 and CDR2: MNHEY and SVGAGI. Trimming removed 7 bases at V and 2 bases at J, with 15 bases between. CDR3 length equals 14 residues. CDR3 bases: TGTGCCAGCATCGAAGACAGCTTGACCTACGAGCAGTACTTC. Its protein is CASIEDSLTYEQYF.

This clone was counted a single time. The chain joins TRBV2 to TRBJ1-3; TRBD1 matches 7 bases. The CDR3 sequence is 18 residues long. V shed 3 bases, J shed 4 bases, and the junction held 15 bases outside the gene matches. Germline lookup yields CDR1 SNHLY and CDR2 FYNNEI. CDR3 residues: CASSDRTGLSSTGNTIYF. CDR3 in DNA: TGTGCCAGCAGTGACAGGACAGGTTTGTCCAGCACCGGAAACACCATATATTTT.